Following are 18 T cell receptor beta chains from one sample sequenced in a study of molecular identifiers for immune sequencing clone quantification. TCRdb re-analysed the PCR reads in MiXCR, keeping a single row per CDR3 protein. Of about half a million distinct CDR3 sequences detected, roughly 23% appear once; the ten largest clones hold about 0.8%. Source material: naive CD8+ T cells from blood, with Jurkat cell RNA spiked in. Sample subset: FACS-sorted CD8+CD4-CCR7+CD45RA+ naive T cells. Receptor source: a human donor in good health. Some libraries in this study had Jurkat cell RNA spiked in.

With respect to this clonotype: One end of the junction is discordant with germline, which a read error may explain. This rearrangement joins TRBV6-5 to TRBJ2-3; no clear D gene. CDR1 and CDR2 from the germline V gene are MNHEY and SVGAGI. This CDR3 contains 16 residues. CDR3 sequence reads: CAGSASRVGVGDTQYF. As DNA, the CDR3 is TGTGCCGGCAGCGCCTCCCGGGTTGGGGTTGGCGATACGCAGTATTTT.

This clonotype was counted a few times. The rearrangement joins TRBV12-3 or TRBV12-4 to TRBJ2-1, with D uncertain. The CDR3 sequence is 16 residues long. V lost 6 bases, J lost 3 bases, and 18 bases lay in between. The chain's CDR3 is CASSPYAPHNYNEQFF. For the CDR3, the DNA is TGTGCCAGCAGCCCCTACGCTCCCCACAACTACAATGAGCAGTTCTTC.

In DNA, the CDR3 is TGTGCCAGCAGTTTAGGTTTGCACGAGCAGTACTTC. Protein product: CASSLGLHEQYF. This chain uses TRBV12-3 or TRBV12-4 with TRBJ2-7; the D is unclear. This CDR3 is built from 12 residues. Trimming took 1 base from V and 5 from J, leaving 6 bases between them.

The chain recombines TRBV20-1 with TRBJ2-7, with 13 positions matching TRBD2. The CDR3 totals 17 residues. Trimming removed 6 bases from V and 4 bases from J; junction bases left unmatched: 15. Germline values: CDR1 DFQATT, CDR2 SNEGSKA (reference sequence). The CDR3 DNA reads TGCAGTGCACCAGCACCGGGACTAGCGGGACCTGGGTACGAGCAGTACTTC. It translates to CSAPAPGLAGPGYEQYF.

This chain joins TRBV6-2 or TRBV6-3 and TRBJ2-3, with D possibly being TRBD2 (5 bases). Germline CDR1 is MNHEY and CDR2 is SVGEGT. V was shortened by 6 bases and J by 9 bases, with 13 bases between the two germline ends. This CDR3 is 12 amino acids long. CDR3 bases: TGTGCCAGCAGGGACTTCTCGGGGACGCAGTATTTT. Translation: CASRDFSGTQYF.

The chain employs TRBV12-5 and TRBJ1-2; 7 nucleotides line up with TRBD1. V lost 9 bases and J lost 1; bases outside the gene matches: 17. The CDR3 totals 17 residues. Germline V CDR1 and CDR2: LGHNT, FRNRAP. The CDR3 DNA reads TGTGCTAGCGGCCCGAGGGGACAGACATTAAGTAACTATGGCTACACCTTC. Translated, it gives CASGPRGQTLSNYGYTF.

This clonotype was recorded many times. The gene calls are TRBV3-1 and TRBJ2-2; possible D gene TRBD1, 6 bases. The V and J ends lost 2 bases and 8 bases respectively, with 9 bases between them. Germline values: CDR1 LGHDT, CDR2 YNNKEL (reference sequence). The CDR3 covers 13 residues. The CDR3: CASSQRQAGELFF. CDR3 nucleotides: TGTGCCAGCAGCCAACGACAGGCTGGGGAGCTGTTTTTT.

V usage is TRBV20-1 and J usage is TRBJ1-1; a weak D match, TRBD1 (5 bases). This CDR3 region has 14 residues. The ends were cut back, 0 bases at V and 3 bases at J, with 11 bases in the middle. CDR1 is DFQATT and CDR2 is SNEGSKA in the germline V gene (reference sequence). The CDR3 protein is CSARDKGFYTEAFF. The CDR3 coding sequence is TGCAGTGCTAGAGATAAGGGGTTTTACACTGAAGCTTTCTTT.

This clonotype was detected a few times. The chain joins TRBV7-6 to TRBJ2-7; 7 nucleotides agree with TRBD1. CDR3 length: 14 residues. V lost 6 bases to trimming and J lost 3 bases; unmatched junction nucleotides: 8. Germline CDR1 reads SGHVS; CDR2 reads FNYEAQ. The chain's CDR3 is CASSFGTENYEQYF. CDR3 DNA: TGTGCCAGCAGTTTCGGGACAGAGAACTACGAGCAGTACTTC.

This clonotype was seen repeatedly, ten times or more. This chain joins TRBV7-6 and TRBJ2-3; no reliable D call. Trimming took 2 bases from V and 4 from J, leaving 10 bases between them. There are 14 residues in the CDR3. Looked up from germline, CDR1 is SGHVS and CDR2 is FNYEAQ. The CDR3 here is CASSLYGGSDTQYF. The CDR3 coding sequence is TGTGCCAGCAGCTTATACGGTGGCTCAGATACGCAGTATTTT.

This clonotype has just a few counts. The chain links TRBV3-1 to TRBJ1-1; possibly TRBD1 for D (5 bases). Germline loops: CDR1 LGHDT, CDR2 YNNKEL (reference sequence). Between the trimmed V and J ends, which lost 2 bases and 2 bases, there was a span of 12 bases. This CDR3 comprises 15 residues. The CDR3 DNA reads TGTGCCAGCAGCCAACCTCCAGGGCCCAACACTGAAGCTTTCTTT. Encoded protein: CASSQPPGPNTEAFF.

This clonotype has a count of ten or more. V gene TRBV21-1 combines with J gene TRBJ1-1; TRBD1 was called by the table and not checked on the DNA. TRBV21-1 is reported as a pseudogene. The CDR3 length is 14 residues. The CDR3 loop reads CASTPWTGNTEAFF. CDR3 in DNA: TGTGCCAGCACCCCCTGGACTGGAAACACTGAAGCTTTCTTT.

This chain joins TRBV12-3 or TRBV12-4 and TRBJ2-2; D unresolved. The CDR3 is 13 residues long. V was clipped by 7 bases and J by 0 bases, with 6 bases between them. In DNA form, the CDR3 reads TGTGCCAGCATGTCGCCGAACACCGGGGAGCTGTTTTTT. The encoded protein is CASMSPNTGELFF.

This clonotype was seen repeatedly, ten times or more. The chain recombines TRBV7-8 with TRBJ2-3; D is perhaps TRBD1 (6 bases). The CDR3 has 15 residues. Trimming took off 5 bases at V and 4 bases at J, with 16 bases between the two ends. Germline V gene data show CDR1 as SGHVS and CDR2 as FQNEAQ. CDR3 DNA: TGTGCCAGCAGCCAACTGGGGGCGAGCCCAGATACGCAGTATTTT. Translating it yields CASSQLGASPDTQYF.

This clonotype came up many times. The CDR3, as DNA: TGTGCCAGTAGTGACCCGTTCGGTCGTCAGCCCCAGCATTTT. Its protein product is CASSDPFGRQPQHF. The chain uses TRBV19 and TRBJ1-5; D unresolved. The germline V gene has CDR1 LNHDA and CDR2 SQIVND (reference sequence). Trimming took 5 bases from V and 6 from J, leaving 14 bases between them. The CDR3 length is 14 residues.

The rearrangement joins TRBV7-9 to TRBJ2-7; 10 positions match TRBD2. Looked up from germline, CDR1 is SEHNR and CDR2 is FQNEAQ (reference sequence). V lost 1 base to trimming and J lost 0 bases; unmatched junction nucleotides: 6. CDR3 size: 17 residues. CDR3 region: CASSLGGLAELSYEQYF. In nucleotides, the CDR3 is TGTGCCAGCAGCTTAGGCGGACTAGCGGAACTCTCCTACGAGCAGTACTTC.

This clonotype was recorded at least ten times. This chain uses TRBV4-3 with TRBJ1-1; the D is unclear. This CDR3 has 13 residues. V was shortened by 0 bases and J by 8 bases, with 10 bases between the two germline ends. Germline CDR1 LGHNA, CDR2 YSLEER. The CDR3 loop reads CASSQENFQEAFF. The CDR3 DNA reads TGCGCCAGCAGCCAAGAGAATTTCCAAGAAGCTTTCTTT.

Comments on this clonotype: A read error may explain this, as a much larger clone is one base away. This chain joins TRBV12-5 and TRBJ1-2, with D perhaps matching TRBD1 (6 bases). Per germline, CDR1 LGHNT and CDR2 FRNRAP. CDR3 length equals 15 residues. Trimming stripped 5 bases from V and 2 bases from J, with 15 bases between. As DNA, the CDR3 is TGTGCTAGTGGTGCCGGGGGGGACAAGAACTATGGCTACACCTTC. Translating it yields CASGAGGDKNYGYTF.